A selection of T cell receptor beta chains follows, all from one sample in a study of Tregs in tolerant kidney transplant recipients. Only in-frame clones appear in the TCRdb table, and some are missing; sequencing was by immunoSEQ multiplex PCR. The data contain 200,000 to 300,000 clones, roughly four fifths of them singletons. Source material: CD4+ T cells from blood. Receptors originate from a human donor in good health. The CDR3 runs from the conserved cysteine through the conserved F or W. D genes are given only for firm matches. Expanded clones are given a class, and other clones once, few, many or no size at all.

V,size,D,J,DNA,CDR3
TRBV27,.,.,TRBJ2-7,TGTGCCAGCAGCCCGAGAAACTCCTACGAGCAGTACTTC,CASSPRNSYEQYF
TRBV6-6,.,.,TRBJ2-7,TGTGCCAGCAGTGCCTACAGCGAGCAGTACTTC,CASSAYSEQYF
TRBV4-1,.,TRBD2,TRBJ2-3,TGCGCCAGCTCCCCCAGCGGGGGGCGCACAGATACGCAGTATTTT,CASSPSGGRTDTQYF
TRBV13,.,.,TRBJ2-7,TGTGCCAGCAGCTTAAAAGTGGTAGGTCCCTACGAGCAGTACTTC,CASSLKVVGPYEQYF
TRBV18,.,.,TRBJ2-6,TGTGCCAGCTCCCCGACGGCTACCTTGGCCAACGTCCTGACTTTC,CASSPTATLANVLTF
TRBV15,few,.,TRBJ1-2,TGTGCCACCAGTCTAGGGGAAAATCTACGGGGCTACACCTTC,CATSLGENLRGYTF
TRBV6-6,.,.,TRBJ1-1,TGTGCCAGCAGTCAGCAACCTAACACTGAAGCTTTCTTT,CASSQQPNTEAFF
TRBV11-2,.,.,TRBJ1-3,TGTGCCAGCAGCTTAGCCCCGGACATTAGTGGAAACACCATATATTTT,CASSLAPDISGNTIYF
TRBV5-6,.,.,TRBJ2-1,TGTGCCAGCAGCTTGGACTTAGGTGGGTATAGACTCGACAATGAGCAGTTCTTC,CASSLDLGGYRLDNEQFF
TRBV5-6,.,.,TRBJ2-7,TGTGCCAGCAGCTACGGCCGGGGGAGTAGACCCAGCTCCTACGAGCAGTACTTC,CASSYGRGSRPSSYEQYF
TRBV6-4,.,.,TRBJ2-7,TGTGCCAGCAGTAACAGGAATTCCTACGAGCAGTACTTC,CASSNRNSYEQYF
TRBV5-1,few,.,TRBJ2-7,TGCGCCAGCAGCTTGGGATCGGGACCCTACGAGCAGTACTTC,CASSLGSGPYEQYF
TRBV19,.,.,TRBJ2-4,TGTGCCAGTAGTAGTTGGGAGATGGGGAAAAACATTCAGTACTTC,CASSSWEMGKNIQYF
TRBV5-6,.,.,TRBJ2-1,TGTGCCAGCAGCTACAGGGACTGGCGGAATGAGCAGTTCTTC,CASSYRDWRNEQFF
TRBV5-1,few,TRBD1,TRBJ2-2,TGCGCCAGCAGCTTGGCCGGGACAGCCTCACGCGGGGAGCTGTTTTTT,CASSLAGTASRGELFF
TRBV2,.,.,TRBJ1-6,TGTGCCAGCAGTACGACAGAGCCTTATAATTCACCCCTCCACTTT,CASSTTEPYNSPLHF
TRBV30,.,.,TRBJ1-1,TGTGCCTGGAGTTCCAGGACTAACACTGAAGCTTTCTTT,CAWSSRTNTEAFF
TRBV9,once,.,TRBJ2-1,TGTGCCAGCAGCGTAAGGAGCTCCTACAATGAGCAGTTCTTC,CASSVRSSYNEQFF
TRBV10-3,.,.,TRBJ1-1,TGTGCCATCAAGGCCGAGTTTAACATGAACACTGAAGCTTTCTTT,CAIKAEFNMNTEAFF
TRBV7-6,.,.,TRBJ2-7,TGTGCCAGCAGCTCAAGGGGGGCGAAAGGTCACGAGCAGTACTTC,CASSSRGAKGHEQYF
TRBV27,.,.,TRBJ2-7,TGTGCCAGCAGAACTCTTTTTGGGGTTACGTCCTACGAGCAGTACTTC,CASRTLFGVTSYEQYF
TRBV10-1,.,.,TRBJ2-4,TGCGCCAGCAGTGAGACAGCTACGGGGCGAAACATTCAGTACTTC,CASSETATGRNIQYF
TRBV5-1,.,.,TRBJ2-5,TGCGCCAGCAGCTTGGGCAGGGTAGTTCCAGAGACCCAGTACTTC,CASSLGRVVPETQYF
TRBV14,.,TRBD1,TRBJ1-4,TGTGCCAGCAGCCCTGGACAGGTTAATGAAAAACTGTTTTTT,CASSPGQVNEKLFF
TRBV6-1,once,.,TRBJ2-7,TGTGCCAGCACCTTGTTAGTGGCGGCTACCTACGAGCAGTACTTC,CASTLLVAATYEQYF
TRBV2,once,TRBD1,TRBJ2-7,TGTGCCAGCGGGCAGGGACAGACGTACGAGCAGTACTTC,CASGQGQTYEQYF